Listed here are 23 T cell receptor beta chains from one sample, sequenced in a study of T cell repertoires in cytomegalovirus infection. One entry per CDR3 protein results from TCRdb running MiXCR on the reads. The profile shows roughly 920,000 distinct CDR3 sequences, less than 40% of them singletons. Their cognate antigens are unknown. Material: cultured CD8+ T cells from PBMCs, obtained from culture after CMV antigen stimulation. The receptor source for this set is a human donor in good health (CMV status not recorded). Some clones in this sample may be carry-over from other donors' samples.

In this sample, this clonotype turned up a few times. The CDR3 nucleotides read TGTGCCAGCAGCGTATCGGATGAGCAGTTCTTC. Protein sequence: CASSVSDEQFF. The genes are TRBV9 and TRBJ2-1; D unresolved. CDR3 size: 11 residues. V lost 1 base and J 8 bases, leaving 4 bases between the germline ends. Per germline, CDR1 SGDLS and CDR2 YYNGEE.

The chain couples TRBV4-1 to TRBJ2-3, with 10 nucleotides matching TRBD2. The V segment lost 2 bases and the J segment 0 bases; nucleotides outside the gene matches: 5. The CDR3 covers 17 residues. Per the germline V gene, CDR1 is MGHRA and CDR2 is YSYEKL. For the CDR3, the DNA is TGCGCCAGCAGCCAACGTTCGACTAGCGGGAGCACAGATACGCAGTATTTT. It translates to CASSQRSTSGSTDTQYF.

The table lists this clonotype with many counts. The chain combines TRBV7-8 with TRBJ1-1, with D possibly matching TRBD1 (6 bases). Trimming stripped 6 bases from V and 0 bases from J, with 14 bases between. The CDR3 has 15 amino acids. Germline CDR1 SGHVS, CDR2 FQNEAQ. The CDR3 nucleotides are TGTGCCAGCAGTTCGGTGGGGGGCCTGAACACTGAAGCTTTCTTT. It is translated as CASSSVGGLNTEAFF.

V and J are TRBV5-4 and TRBJ1-2, with 9 bases lining up with TRBD1. The CDR3 is 13 amino acids. Trimming cost V 1 base and J 12 bases; bases outside gene matches: 7. Germline values: CDR1 SGHNT, CDR2 YYREEE (reference sequence). The CDR3: CASSLRQGGFDTF. CDR3 sequence (DNA): TGTGCCAGCAGCTTGCGACAGGGGGGCTTCGACACCTTC. Drawing the rest from reference TRBV5-4 and TRBJ1-2, the complete variable domain is ETGVTQSPTHLIKTRGQQVTLRCSSQSGHNTVSWYQQALGQGPQFIFQYYREEENGRGNFPPRFSGLQFPNYSSELNVNALELDDSALYLCASSLRQGGFDTFGSGTRLTVV.

The chain joins TRBV27 to TRBJ1-2, with D unresolved. The germline V gene has CDR1 MNHEY and CDR2 SMNVEV (reference sequence). The CDR3 totals 14 residues. V was trimmed by 2 bases and J by 8 bases, leaving 15 bases between them. In nucleotides, the CDR3 is TGTGCCAGCAGTTTAGGGTCCGAAAATGGGGGCTACACCTTC. Translated, it gives CASSLGSENGGYTF.

The V and J genes are TRBV19 and TRBJ1-1, with D unclear. CDR1 LNHDA and CDR2 SQIVND come from the germline V gene (reference sequence). The CDR3 is made up of 16 amino acids. V was shortened by 1 base and J by 4 bases, with 16 bases between the two germline ends. CDR3 bases: TGTGCCAGTAGTATAGCGACCCTGGGGTGGGGCACTGAAGCTTTCTTT. Amino acids: CASSIATLGWGTEAFF.

Turning to this clonotype: Since a much larger clone is just one base distant, this may be a read error. The chain uses TRBV7-6 and TRBJ1-2; possible D gene TRBD1, 6 bases. Germline V gives CDR1 SGHVS, CDR2 FNYEAQ. The CDR3 is made up of 16 amino acids. V was cut by 4 bases and J by 6 bases, with 21 bases left in between. The CDR3 nucleotides read TGTGCCAGCAGCTGGGGGGGGGCACACCGGGCTGATGGCTACACCTTC. It codes for CASSWGGAHRADGYTF.

This clonotype was detected only once. The junction departs from the called germline gene at one end, perhaps through a read error. V and J are TRBV27 and TRBJ2-2; the D call may be TRBD1 or TRBD2 (5 bases each). The germline gives CDR1 MNHEY, CDR2 SMNVEV (reference sequence). The CDR3 has 14 amino acids. CDR3 sequence reads: CANSLSGHTGELFF. The CDR3 region has the DNA TGTGCCAACAGTTTATCGGGACACACCGGGGAGCTGTTTTTT.

This clonotype was seen repeatedly, ten times or more. The rearrangement joins TRBV7-8 to TRBJ2-3, with D perhaps matching TRBD1 (6 bases). The germline CDR1 and CDR2 sequences are SGHVS and FQNEAQ. The germline V and J ends were trimmed by 5 bases and 0 bases, with 12 bases remaining between them. The CDR3 spans 15 residues. The CDR3 loop is CASSLGHTSTDTQYF. For the CDR3, the DNA is TGTGCCAGCAGCCTGGGACACACTAGCACAGATACGCAGTATTTT.

Only a few counts were recorded for this clonotype. V usage is TRBV11-3 and J usage is TRBJ2-2; D might be TRBD2 (5 bases). CDR3 length equals 16 residues. Trimming removed 5 bases from V and 2 bases from J, with 15 bases in between. Germline-derived CDR1 and CDR2 are SGHNT and YENEEA. This CDR3 reads CASSPGLNPNTGELFF. DNA of the CDR3: TGTGCCAGCAGCCCCGGACTGAACCCTAACACCGGGGAGCTGTTTTTT. Based on the CDR3 plus reference TRBV11-3 and TRBJ2-2, the full variable domain is EAGVVQSPRYKIIEKKQPVAFWCNPISGHNTLYWYLQNLGQGPELLIRYENEEAVDDSQLPKDRFSAERLKGVDSTLKIQPAELGDSAVYLCASSPGLNPNTGELFFGEGSRLTVL.

This sequence joins TRBV14 and TRBJ1-5; D might be TRBD1 (5 bases). Germline CDR1 SGHDN, CDR2 FVKESK. This CDR3 contains 19 residues. V was trimmed by 4 bases and J by 7 bases, leaving 29 bases between them. Here the CDR3 DNA reads TGTGCCAGCAGCCGAAAAGCTAAAGAGGGAAGACAGAAGAAACAGCCCCAGCATTTT. It translates to CASSRKAKEGRQKKQPQHF. The full variable domain, completed using reference TRBV14 and TRBJ1-5, is EAGVTQFPSHSVIEKGQTVTLRCDPISGHDNLYWYRRVMGKEIKFLLHFVKESKQDESGMPNNRFLAERTGGTYSTLKVQPAELEDSGVYFCASSRKAKEGRQKKQPQHFGDGTRLSIL.

This sequence joins TRBV7-4 and TRBJ2-7, with 10 bases that match TRBD1. CDR3 size: 15 residues. The J segment lost 4 bases and the V segment lost 6 bases, leaving 9 bases of the junction unmatched. Germline CDR1 SGHVT, CDR2 SQSDAQ. The CDR3 region has the DNA TGTGCCAGCAGTAGGGGGACAGGGGTCGTTTACGAGCAGTACGTC. Its translation: CASSRGTGVVYEQYV.

The CDR3: CASSSPGGEQYV. CDR3 nucleotides: TGTGCCAGCAGTTCCCCCGGTGGCGAGCAGTACGTC. The chain employs TRBV27 and TRBJ2-7; no clear D gene. V shed 4 bases and J shed 6 bases, with 10 bases lying between them. The CDR3 runs to 12 residues. Germline V gene sequence: CDR1 MNHEY, CDR2 SMNVEV (reference sequence).

The J gene is TRBJ1-6, the V gene TRBV19, with D perhaps TRBD1 (5 bases). The CDR3 extends over 16 amino acids. Germline V gives CDR1 LNHDA, CDR2 SQIVND (reference sequence). Trimming cost V 1 base and J 4 bases, with 11 bases left between them. CDR3 DNA: TGTGCCAGTAGTATAGGAGACAGCAATTATAATTCACCCCTCCACTTT. It is translated as CASSIGDSNYNSPLHF. The full variable domain, in which reference TRBV19 and TRBJ1-6 provide the parts outside the CDR3, is DGGITQSPKYLFRKEGQNVTLSCEQNLNHDAMYWYRQDPGQGLRLIYYSQIVNDFQKGDIAEGYSVSREKKESFPLTVTSAQKNPTAFYLCASSIGDSNYNSPLHFGNGTRLTVT.

This clonotype appeared many times. The J gene is TRBJ2-5, the V gene TRBV7-2; weak D call: TRBD2 (6 bases). V lost 2 bases and J 2 bases, leaving 12 bases between the germline ends. This CDR3 is 15 amino acids long. Germline CDR1 is SGHTA and CDR2 is FQGNSA. CDR3 in amino acids: CASSLKILAQETQYF. Here the CDR3 DNA reads TGTGCCAGCAGCTTAAAAATTCTAGCGCAAGAGACCCAGTACTTC.

This clonotype was observed a few times. The rearrangement joins TRBV7-9 to TRBJ2-1; 8 bases agree with TRBD1. CDR1 and CDR2 from the germline V gene are SEHNR and FQNEAQ (reference sequence). The ends lost 5 bases at V and 2 bases at J; junction bases unmatched: 8. The CDR3 has 16 amino acids. The CDR3 nucleotides read TGTGCCAGCAGCCAAGGACAGGGCGGAACCTACAATGAGCAGTTCTTC. This codes for CASSQGQGGTYNEQFF.

This clonotype was found many times. The rearrangement links TRBV12-3 or TRBV12-4 to TRBJ1-5; D gene ambiguous. The CDR3 totals 16 residues. Deletions cut 0 bases from V and 2 bases from J, with 11 bases between. The CDR3 sequence: CASSLAGPRGNQPQHF. Here the CDR3 DNA reads TGTGCCAGCAGTTTAGCAGGGCCGCGGGGCAATCAGCCCCAGCATTTT.

This clonotype showed up many times. The chain carries TRBV7-8 and TRBJ2-7, with D maybe TRBD1 (6 bases). This CDR3 is built from 17 residues. Germline values: CDR1 SGHVS, CDR2 FQNEAQ. V was cut by 4 bases and J by 6 bases, with 25 bases left in between. CDR3 sequence: CASSWGITGTLVFEQYV. Written as DNA, the CDR3 is TGTGCCAGCAGCTGGGGTATAACAGGGACGCTAGTTTTCGAGCAGTACGTC.

The chain recombines TRBV6-2 or TRBV6-3 with TRBJ2-2; TRBD2 might be the D (6 bases). The CDR3 is made up of 15 amino acids. CDR1 MNHEY and CDR2 SVGEGT come from the germline V gene. V lost 0 bases, J lost 7 bases, and 12 bases lay in between. CDR3 bases: TGTGCCAGCAGTTACTCGATGGGGGGAAGCGGGGAGCTGTTTTTT. It encodes CASSYSMGGSGELFF.

This clonotype was counted between two and nine times. At one end, the junction sequence differs from germline, possibly due to a read error. This rearrangement joins TRBV2 to TRBJ2-3; 7 nucleotides agree with TRBD2. CDR1 and CDR2 from the germline V gene are SNHLY and FYNNEI. The CDR3 covers 16 residues. The CDR3 spells CASSLTSVPPTDTQYF. DNA for the CDR3: TGTGCTAGCAGTTTAACTAGCGTCCCCCCTACAGATACGCAGTATTTT.

In this sample, this clonotype turned up a few times. V gene TRBV2 combines with J gene TRBJ2-1; D is uncertain. Germline-derived CDR1 and CDR2 are SNHLY and FYNNEI. CDR3 size: 18 residues. V shed 4 bases and J shed 4 bases, with 23 bases lying between them. The CDR3: CASSVLGEASSVYNEQFF. CDR3 nucleotides: TGTGCCAGCAGTGTTCTCGGAGAGGCGTCTTCAGTTTACAATGAGCAGTTCTTC. The whole variable domain, remainder taken from reference TRBV2 and TRBJ2-1, is EPEVTQTPSHQVTQMGQEVILRCVPISNHLYFYWYRQILGQKVEFLVSFYNNEISEKSEIFDDQFSVERPDGSNFTLKIRSTKLEDSAMYFCASSVLGEASSVYNEQFFGPGTRLTVL.

The chain has TRBV6-5 and TRBJ2-2; 9 bases map to TRBD1. Germline V lookup: CDR1 MNHEY, CDR2 SVGAGI. The CDR3 runs to 16 residues. The V segment lost 5 bases and the J segment 5 bases; nucleotides outside the gene matches: 9. The CDR3 loop is CASSPVGQGGTGELFF. The CDR3 coding sequence is TGTGCCAGCAGTCCCGTGGGACAGGGTGGGACCGGGGAGCTGTTTTTT.

This clonotype was seen a few times. The V gene is TRBV5-5, the J gene TRBJ2-1; TRBD1 agrees at 11 bases. The V gene end was trimmed by 5 bases and the J gene end by 3 bases; junction bases not matched to a gene: 4. Germline loops: CDR1 SGHKS, CDR2 YYEKEE (reference sequence). The CDR3 runs 15 residues. CDR3 amino acids: CASSRDRGNYNEQFF. The CDR3 nucleotides are TGTGCCAGCAGTCGGGACAGGGGGAACTACAATGAGCAGTTCTTC.